This T cell receptor (beta chain) was observed in a study of blood T cell repertoires in COVID-19. Across the whole study: From the United States, Italy and Spain came samples of acute and convalescent COVID-19. Sources were T cells, B-cell-depleted T cells, or PBMCs; the material itself was cDNA or gDNA.

Trimming took 1 base from V and 4 from J; bases not matched to a gene: 4. CDR3 length equals 16 residues. The germline V gene has CDR1 LGHNA and CDR2 YNFKEQ. Original analysis: Cell counts per sample came from amplifying reference gene primers. Here immunoSEQ multiplex PCR was the method, and the copy in TCRdb shows in-frame clones only, minus some. V, J and clone size are taken as reported in that table, and D and trimming were inferred from the DNA itself. Of approximately 240,000 clones in the sample, approximately 79% were seen once. Source material: peripheral blood. The chain is built from TRBV4-2 and TRBJ2-1; 10 nucleotides line up with TRBD2. This receptor was obtained from a woman in her 40s with active or convalescent COVID-19. The CDR3 DNA reads TGTGCCAGCAGCCAAGTGGGGACTAGCGATTACAATGAGCAGTTCTTC. It encodes CASSQVGTSDYNEQFF.